This TCR beta chain was obtained from a study of T cell responses to AZD1222 COVID-19 vaccine. In the study overall: Some second doses came at about 4 weeks and others at about 12 weeks; these were pooled.

Turning to this clone: Its specificity is unknown.

Study findings and constraints: The donor cohort was predominantly white British with a female majority, and clonal diversity may have been underestimated.

Generated by immunoSEQ multiplex PCR, the TCRdb table keeps only in-frame clones and is missing some. Among around 190,000 clones, around nine tenths were seen once, and the ten largest hold 0.49%. The CDR3 is made up of 17 amino acids. In germline, CDR1 is LGHDT, CDR2 YNNKEL (reference sequence). Trimming removed 0 bases from V and 5 bases from J, with 16 bases in between. The sequenced sample was peripheral blood, obtained on day 0 of AZD1222 vaccination. The receptor comes from an adult in good health. The chain combines TRBV3-1 (or the pseudogene TRBV3-2) with TRBJ2-2, with D possibly matching TRBD1 (6 bases). In nucleotides, the CDR3 is TGTGCCAGCAGCCAAGATCTAGGGGGTGTGCGAACCGGGGAGCTGTTTTTT. Amino acid sequence: CASSQDLGGVRTGELFF.